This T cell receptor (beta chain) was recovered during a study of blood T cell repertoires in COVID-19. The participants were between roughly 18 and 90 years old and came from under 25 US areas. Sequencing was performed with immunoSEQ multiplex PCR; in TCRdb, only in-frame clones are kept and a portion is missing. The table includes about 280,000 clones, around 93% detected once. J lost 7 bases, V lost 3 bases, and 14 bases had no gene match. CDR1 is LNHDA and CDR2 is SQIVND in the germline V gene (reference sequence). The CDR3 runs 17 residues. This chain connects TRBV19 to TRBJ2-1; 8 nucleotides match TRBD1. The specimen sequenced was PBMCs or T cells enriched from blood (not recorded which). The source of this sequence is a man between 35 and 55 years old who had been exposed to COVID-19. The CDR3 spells CASSIGQGHFFDNEQFF. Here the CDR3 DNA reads TGTGCCAGTAGTATCGGACAGGGACATTTTTTTGATAATGAGCAGTTCTTC.